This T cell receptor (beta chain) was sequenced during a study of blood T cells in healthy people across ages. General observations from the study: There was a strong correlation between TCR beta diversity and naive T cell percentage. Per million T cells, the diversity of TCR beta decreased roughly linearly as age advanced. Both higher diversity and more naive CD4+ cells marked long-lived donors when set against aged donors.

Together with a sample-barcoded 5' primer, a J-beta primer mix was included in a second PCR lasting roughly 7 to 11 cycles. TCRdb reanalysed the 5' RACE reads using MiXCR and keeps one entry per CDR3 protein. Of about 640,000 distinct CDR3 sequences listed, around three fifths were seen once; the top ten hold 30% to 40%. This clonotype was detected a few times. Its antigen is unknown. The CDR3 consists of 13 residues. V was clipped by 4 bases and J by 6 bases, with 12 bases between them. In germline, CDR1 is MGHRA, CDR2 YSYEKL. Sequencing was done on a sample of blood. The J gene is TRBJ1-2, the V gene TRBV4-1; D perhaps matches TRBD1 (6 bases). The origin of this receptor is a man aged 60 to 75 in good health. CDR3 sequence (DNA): TGCGCCAGCAGCCTCCGAGCAGGGGATGGCTACACCTTC. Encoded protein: CASSLRAGDGYTF.